This T cell receptor (beta chain) was sequenced in a study of blood T cell repertoires in COVID-19. On the study more broadly: Acute-phase and convalescent COVID-19 samples originated in the United States, Italy and Spain. PBMCs, B-cell-depleted T cells, or T cells were the source of the cDNA or gDNA that made up the material.

V shed 6 bases and J 9 bases; nucleotides not matched to a gene: 6. The CDR3 is 13 residues long. The germline V gene encodes CDR1 SNHLY and CDR2 FYNNEI. Methods used by the authors: Counts of nucleated cells, estimated from reference gene primer amplification, were obtained. TCRdb's table, derived via immunoSEQ multiplex PCR, lists solely in-frame clones and lacks some. D and trimming come from the DNA, and the V and J calls and clone size come from that table. The sample shows about 79,000 clones, 80% to 90% of them seen only once. Material: peripheral blood. V is TRBV2 and J is TRBJ2-4; TRBD1 matches 9 bases. This clonotype was sampled from a man aged 70 or older with active or convalescent COVID-19. The CDR3 spells CASSYRGQGIQYF. CDR3 bases: TGTGCCAGCAGCTACAGGGGGCAGGGCATTCAGTACTTC.